This T cell receptor beta chain was observed in a study of blood T cells in healthy people across ages. This clonotype was detected only a few times. What it recognizes is unknown. Next came a second PCR, run for 7 to 11 cycles, which used a sample-barcoded 5' primer along with a J-beta primer mix. TCRdb independently ran MiXCR on the 5' RACE reads; one entry per CDR3 protein. The table includes around 1,500,000 distinct CDR3 sequences, about 28% detected once. General study findings and limits: TCR beta diversity correlated strongly with naive T cell percentage. The study found more naive CD4+ cells and higher diversity in long-lived than aged donors.

The authors isolated at least 6 million PBMCs per sample. Total RNA extraction produced at least 5 micrograms (per sample) for the study. The sequence derives from a woman younger than 45 in good health. Material: blood.

CDR3 DNA: TGTGCCAGCAGTGCCCCCTGGACGGCTAGGGATGAGCAGTTCTTC. Protein product: CASSAPWTARDEQFF. The chain is built from TRBV28 and TRBJ2-1; D ambiguous. The ends were cut back, 5 bases at V and 8 bases at J, with 19 bases in the middle. This CDR3 has 15 amino acids. Per the germline V gene, CDR1 is MDHEN and CDR2 is SYDVKM.